The 18 T cell receptor beta chains listed next were all sequenced from one sample in a study of CD8+ T cells in alopecia areata. Extraction of RNA preceded its reverse transcription into cDNA, which served as the sequencing template. The table came from immunoSEQ multiplex PCR; TCRdb's copy has only in-frame clones and leaves some out. The data hold roughly 120,000 clones, with 55% to 80% observed a single time. Sequencing was done on a sample of CD4+ T cells sorted from blood. The receptors come from a human donor in good health.

This clone was seen a few times. This chain joins TRBV29-1 and TRBJ2-7; tentative D call: TRBD2 (6 bases). Germline V gene lookup returns CDR1 SQVTM and CDR2 ANQGSEA. Trimming left V 4 bases short and J 7 bases short, with 14 bases between. The CDR3 extends over 12 amino acids. CDR3 residues: CSVGTGGQEQYF. The DNA for the CDR3 is TGCAGCGTTGGCACAGGAGGGCAGGAGCAGTACTTC.

This chain joins TRBV5-6 and TRBJ2-1; TRBD1 matches 9 bases. V was pared by 5 bases and J by 8 bases, with 8 bases of the junction left unmatched. This CDR3 contains 14 residues. CDR1 is SGHDT, CDR2 YYEEEE, per germline. The CDR3 DNA follows: TGTGCCAGCAGACGGACAGGGGTCTCCGATGAGCAGTTCTTC. Amino acids: CASRRTGVSDEQFF.

The chain couples TRBV5-4 to TRBJ2-2, with D perhaps TRBD1 or TRBD2 (5 bases each). V was cut by 9 bases and J by 0 bases, with 12 bases left in between. Germline CDR1 and CDR2: SGHNT and YYREEE (reference sequence). CDR3 length equals 14 residues. CDR3 sequence: CATGRQANTGELFF. CDR3 nucleotides: TGTGCCACGGGGCGTCAGGCGAACACCGGGGAGCTGTTTTTT.

This clone was seen once. The chain combines TRBV23-1 with TRBJ1-5, with D uncertain. TRBV23-1 is recorded as an ORF, its role being uncertain. CDR3 size: 14 residues. The ends were cut back, 0 bases at V and 6 bases at J, with 9 bases in the middle. CDR3 in DNA: TGCGCCAGCAGTCAATCAGCCCAAACTCAGCCCCAGCATTTT. Translation: CASSQSAQTQPQHF.

Judged by abundance, this clone is medium-sized. CDR3 loop: CASSLVGGMADTQYF. The CDR3 DNA follows: TGTGCCAGCAGCTTAGTGGGGGGAATGGCAGATACGCAGTATTTT. The genes are TRBV11-2 and TRBJ2-3; the D gene is possibly TRBD2 (6 bases). Per the germline V gene, CDR1 is SGHAT and CDR2 is FQNNGV. This CDR3 contains 15 residues. Trimming removed 1 base from V and 4 bases from J, with 12 bases in between. Based on the CDR3 plus reference TRBV11-2 and TRBJ2-3, the full variable domain is EAGVAQSPRYKIIEKRQSVAFWCNPISGHATLYWYQQILGQGPKLLIQFQNNGVVDDSQLPKDRFSAERLKGVDSTLKIQPAKLEDSAVYLCASSLVGGMADTQYFGPGTRLTVL.

The genes are TRBV6-4 and TRBJ1-2; D ambiguous. CDR1 is MRHNA and CDR2 is SNTAGT in the germline V gene. This CDR3 spans 16 amino acids. V lost 5 bases to trimming and J lost 4 bases, with 20 bases between them. The CDR3 is CASSPGPLSSPYGYTF. CDR3 coding DNA: TGTGCCAGCAGTCCTGGGCCCCTAAGCTCCCCCTATGGCTACACCTTC.

This rearrangement joins TRBV11-3 to TRBJ2-1; D unresolved. Trimming cost V 3 bases and J 0 bases, with 6 bases left between them. The CDR3 length is 14 residues. Germline values: CDR1 SGHNT, CDR2 YENEEA. The CDR3 DNA reads TGTGCCAGCAGCTTGGATAGCTCCTACAATGAGCAGTTCTTC. It is translated as CASSLDSSYNEQFF.

The genes are TRBV6-5 and TRBJ2-3, with D perhaps TRBD1 or TRBD2 (6 bases each). CDR1 and CDR2 from the germline V gene are MNHEY and SVGAGI. V lost 4 bases, J lost 0 bases, and 11 bases lay in between. The CDR3 totals 15 residues. CDR3 loop: CASSSGDSSTDTQYF. The CDR3 region has the DNA TGTGCCAGCAGTTCAGGGGACTCCAGCACAGATACGCAGTATTTT.

V and J are TRBV4-2 and TRBJ1-2; D call uncertain. CDR1 and CDR2 from the germline V gene are LGHNA and YNFKEQ. V lost 1 base and J 2 bases, leaving 11 bases between the germline ends. This CDR3 is 15 amino acids long. DNA for the CDR3: TGTGCCAGCAGCCAAGGTAGTAGCGAGAACTATGGCTACACCTTC. Translating it yields CASSQGSSENYGYTF.

The chain links TRBV30 to TRBJ1-1, with D unclear. The CDR3 is 13 residues long. Per the germline V gene, CDR1 is GTSNPN and CDR2 is SVGIG (reference sequence). The V and J ends lost 3 bases and 1 base respectively, with 9 bases between them. The CDR3 bases are TGTGCCTGGAGGGCCGACAAGAACACTGAAGCTTTCTTT. This gives the protein CAWRADKNTEAFF.

The V gene is TRBV23-1, the J gene TRBJ2-3; D may correspond to TRBD1 or TRBD2 (6 bases each). TRBV23-1 is labeled an ORF, and its function is uncertain. The CDR3 is 13 residues long. V was shortened by 10 bases and J by 6 bases, with 17 bases between the two germline ends. CDR3 bases: TGCGCCATCTTCCGGGGGCGGCTGGATACGCAGTATTTT. It codes for CAIFRGRLDTQYF.

This rearrangement joins TRBV5-1 to TRBJ2-1, with a tentative D call TRBD1 (6 bases). This CDR3 has 14 amino acids. Germline V gives CDR1 SGHRS, CDR2 YFSETQ. V was cut by 0 bases and J by 3 bases, with 7 bases left in between. The CDR3 DNA reads as TGCGCCAGCAGCTTGGGACAGGTCTACAATGAGCAGTTCTTC. It translates to CASSLGQVYNEQFF.

This clone was found a few times. This chain uses TRBV29-1 with TRBJ2-5; D not resolved. V was cut by 4 bases and J by 4 bases, with 13 bases left in between. The germline gives CDR1 SQVTM, CDR2 ANQGSEA. The CDR3 extends over 13 amino acids. This CDR3 is CSVGLVSGETQYF. Written as DNA, the CDR3 is TGCAGCGTTGGGTTGGTTTCCGGAGAGACCCAGTACTTC.

The chain combines TRBV30 with TRBJ2-1; possibly TRBD2 for D (6 bases). Germline CDR1 is GTSNPN and CDR2 is SVGIG (reference sequence). The CDR3 covers 13 residues. V gave up 7 bases and J gave up 2 bases, with 12 bases separating them. The CDR3 region is CASLADTYNEQFF. CDR3 sequence (DNA): TGTGCCTCATTAGCGGATACCTACAATGAGCAGTTCTTC.

The count of this clone is one. This chain connects TRBV11-2 to TRBJ1-6; a possible D gene is TRBD1 (6 bases). The CDR3 loop spans 14 amino acids. V was clipped by 6 bases and J by 11 bases, with 17 bases between them. Germline-derived CDR1 and CDR2 are SGHAT and FQNNGV. The CDR3 nucleotides are TGTGCCAGCAGTTCAGGGGCTCTTGTAGCACCCCTCCACTTT. Protein: CASSSGALVAPLHF. Supplemented by reference TRBV11-2 and TRBJ1-6, the full variable domain reads EAGVAQSPRYKIIEKRQSVAFWCNPISGHATLYWYQQILGQGPKLLIQFQNNGVVDDSQLPKDRFSAERLKGVDSTLKIQPAKLEDSAVYLCASSSGALVAPLHFGNGTRLTVT.

This clone showed up just once. The CDR3 reads CASSENMPIQYF. In DNA, the CDR3 is TGTGCCAGCAGTGAGAATATGCCCATTCAGTACTTC. The chain joins TRBV2 to TRBJ2-4; D not resolved. Germline CDR1 SNHLY, CDR2 FYNNEI. This CDR3 comprises 12 residues. Between the trimmed V and J ends, which lost 3 bases and 9 bases, there was a span of 9 bases.

The genes are TRBV9 and TRBJ1-2, with D perhaps matching TRBD1 (5 bases). CDR3 size: 13 residues. Per germline, CDR1 SGDLS and CDR2 YYNGEE. V was shortened by 6 bases and J by 6 bases, with 15 bases between the two germline ends. The DNA of the CDR3 is TGTGCCAGCACCCTCGGGGCACAGGATGGCTACACCTTC. Its protein product is CASTLGAQDGYTF.

The V call is TRBV5-4, the J call TRBJ1-1, with D possibly TRBD1 on 6 matching bases. CDR3 size: 16 residues. The germline CDR1 and CDR2 sequences are SGHNT and YYREEE (reference sequence). V dropped 2 bases and J dropped 1 base, with 15 bases sitting between them. CDR3 bases: TGTGCCAGCAGCTTCGCAGCAGGGGCTCCGAACACTGAAGCTTTCTTT. Residues: CASSFAAGAPNTEAFF.